Shown below are 9 T cell receptor beta chains from a single sample sequenced in a study of cytomegalovirus exposure and HLA in healthy donors. Researchers ran the PCR with 60 Vbeta and 13 Jbeta primers. The repertoire was sequenced with immunoSEQ multiplex PCR; TCRdb's copy has only in-frame clones and lacks some. The sample holds 130,000 to 150,000 clones, 84% seen once. Material for sequencing was PBMCs. Receptor source: a boy younger than 10 in good health and CMV-seronegative.

On this clone itself: Germline and junction disagree at one end, which may indicate a read error. The chain uses TRBV6-5 and TRBJ1-5, with 8 bases matching TRBD1. The CDR3 runs to 15 residues. Per germline, CDR1 MNHEY and CDR2 SVGAGI. CDR3 DNA sequence: TGTGCCAGCAGTCGGACAGGGCATAGCAATCAGCCCCAGCAATTT. Encoded protein: CASSRTGHSNQPQQF.

V usage is TRBV18 and J usage is TRBJ2-5; 8 bases match TRBD2. Trimming at V came to 1 base and at J to 5 bases, leaving 6 bases not matched to a gene. The CDR3 consists of 15 residues. Germline V gene lookup returns CDR1 KGHSH and CDR2 LQKENI. The CDR3 sequence: CASSPLFGGAETQYF. In DNA, the CDR3 is TGTGCCAGCTCACCACTCTTCGGGGGGGCGGAGACCCAGTACTTC.

This chain connects TRBV7-9 to TRBJ1-2; D is possibly TRBD1 (6 bases). The CDR3 runs to 15 residues. Trimming took 3 bases from V and 5 from J, leaving 16 bases between them. The germline gives CDR1 SEHNR, CDR2 FQNEAQ (reference sequence). CDR3 in amino acids: CASSLTGSFEYGYTF. CDR3 coding DNA: TGTGCCAGCAGCTTGACAGGATCCTTTGAATATGGCTACACCTTC.

This clone has a handful of counts. The gene calls are TRBV2 and TRBJ2-3, with a weak D call TRBD2 (6 bases). V shed 5 bases and J shed 0 bases, with 9 bases lying between them. CDR3 length equals 14 residues. The germline gives CDR1 SNHLY, CDR2 FYNNEI. The CDR3 DNA follows: TGTGCCAGCAGTTACGGGACTAGCACAGATACGCAGTATTTT. It specifies CASSYGTSTDTQYF.

Note on this clone: A read error may account for a junction end that differs from germline. The identical CDR3 is also encoded by other nucleotide sequences in the sample. The chain couples TRBV11-3 to TRBJ2-5; 7 bases agree with TRBD1. Germline assignment: CDR1 SGHNT and CDR2 YENEEA. CDR3 length: 14 amino acids. Here the CDR3 DNA reads TGTGCCAGCAGCCGGCCGAGGGGGCAAGAGACTCAGTACTTC. This codes for CASSRPRGQETQYF.

A note on this clone: This sample also contains other DNA sequences that code for the same CDR3. The chain combines TRBV6-4 with TRBJ2-2, with no clear D. CDR3 size: 14 residues. V gave up 2 bases and J gave up 2 bases, with 6 bases separating them. The germline V gene encodes CDR1 MRHNA and CDR2 SNTAGT. CDR3 coding DNA: TGTGCCAGCAGTGACGGCACCAACACCGGGGAGCTGTTTTTT. It yields the protein CASSDGTNTGELFF.

This sequence joins TRBV6-1 and TRBJ2-2; 11 bases agree with TRBD2. The germline V gene has CDR1 MNHNS and CDR2 SASEGT. The J segment lost 4 bases and the V segment lost 6 bases, leaving 4 bases of the junction unmatched. The CDR3 runs 15 residues. The CDR3 DNA reads TGTGCCAGCAGCCGGCTAGCGGGAGGCACCGGGGAGCTGTTTTTT. Amino acids: CASSRLAGGTGELFF.

In its sample, this clone was seen once. The chain has TRBV14 and TRBJ1-1; D perhaps matches TRBD1 (5 bases). The V end was cut by 2 bases, the J end by 4 bases, with 20 bases between. This CDR3 is built from 17 residues. Germline V lookup: CDR1 SGHDN, CDR2 FVKESK. This chain's CDR3 is CASSQFYIGDAATEAFF. The CDR3 DNA reads TGTGCCAGCAGCCAATTTTATATAGGGGATGCGGCCACTGAAGCTTTCTTT.

J is TRBJ1-1 and V is TRBV5-4, with 8 nucleotides matching TRBD1. Germline V lookup: CDR1 SGHNT, CDR2 YYREEE (reference sequence). With 0 bases clipped from V and 11 bases from J, the junction kept 12 bases outside the gene matches. The CDR3 is 15 residues long. The CDR3: CASSLAGLTGDEAFF. In DNA, the CDR3 is TGTGCCAGCAGCTTGGCCGGGCTGACAGGGGACGAGGCTTTCTTT.